The 11 T cell receptor beta chains below come from one sample, sequenced in a study of T cell changes during pregnancy in multiple sclerosis. Using immunoSEQ multiplex PCR, the repertoire was profiled, and TCRdb retains in-frame clones only, with some absent. This table has tens of thousands of clones, around nine tenths appearing once. The sequences come from CD8+ T cells from peripheral blood mononuclear cells, collected in the second trimester of pregnancy. The receptors shown here come from a female donor with multiple sclerosis, enrolled in a pregnancy study.

A single count supports this clone. The CDR3 loop is CASSLTGFSDGGELFF. The CDR3 DNA follows: TGTGCCAGCAGCCTGACAGGGTTTAGCGACGGCGGGGAGCTGTTTTTT. The V gene is TRBV5-4, the J gene TRBJ2-2; 7 bases match TRBD1. Germline CDR1 reads SGHNT; CDR2 reads YYREEE (reference sequence). With V trimmed by 4 bases and J by 7 bases, 13 bases remained unmatched. This CDR3 contains 16 residues. The full variable domain, in which reference TRBV5-4 and TRBJ2-2 provide the parts outside the CDR3, is ETGVTQSPTHLIKTRGQQVTLRCSSQSGHNTVSWYQQALGQGPQFIFQYYREEENGRGNFPPRFSGLQFPNYSSELNVNALELDDSALYLCASSLTGFSDGGELFFGEGSRLTVL.

Details on this clone: Other DNA sequences from this sample encode an identical CDR3 as well. V is TRBV27 and J is TRBJ2-1, with D possibly TRBD1 on 6 matching bases. The CDR3 consists of 13 residues. CDR1 is MNHEY, CDR2 SMNVEV, per germline (reference sequence). Trimming stripped 3 bases from V and 3 bases from J, with 6 bases between. The CDR3 loop reads CASSLDSYNEQFF. In DNA, the CDR3 is TGTGCCAGCAGTTTGGACAGCTACAATGAGCAGTTCTTC.

The rearrangement uses TRBV5-4 and TRBJ2-5; maybe TRBD2 (5 bases). Trimming removed 2 bases from V and 3 bases from J, with 8 bases in between. Germline CDR1 reads SGHNT; CDR2 reads YYREEE (reference sequence). CDR3 length: 13 residues. CDR3 nucleotide sequence: TGTGCCAGCAGCTTCCGAGGGAAAGAGACCCAGTACTTC. Its translation: CASSFRGKETQYF.

This sequence joins TRBV4-1 and TRBJ2-2, with D maybe TRBD2 (6 bases). The CDR3 extends over 13 amino acids. CDR1 is MGHRA, CDR2 YSYEKL, per germline. V dropped 6 bases and J dropped 9 bases, with 14 bases sitting between them. This chain's CDR3 is CASSPRGERELFF. The DNA of the CDR3 is TGCGCCAGCAGTCCGCGGGGCGAACGGGAGCTGTTTTTT.

The chain carries TRBV14 and TRBJ2-1, with a possible D match to TRBD1 (5 bases). This CDR3 region has 11 residues. Germline CDR1 reads SGHDN; CDR2 reads FVKESK. V dropped 6 bases and J dropped 10 bases, with 10 bases sitting between them. CDR3 in amino acids: CASRGLGEQFF. The CDR3 DNA follows: TGTGCCAGCAGGGGGCTGGGGGAGCAGTTCTTC.

This clone is labeled as large. V is TRBV4-3 and J is TRBJ2-2; TRBD1 matches 11 bases. CDR1 is LGHNA, CDR2 YSLEER, per germline. The CDR3 is made up of 18 amino acids. Trimming removed 3 bases from V and 4 bases from J; junction bases left unmatched: 10. The CDR3 region is CASSHSRTGGYGTGELFF. The CDR3 DNA is TGCGCCAGCAGCCACTCCCGGACAGGGGGCTACGGCACCGGGGAGCTGTTTTTT.

CDR3 bases: TGTGCCAGCAGCAGCACGGGAGCGCTTGGGGGGACCCAGTACTTC. Protein: CASSSTGALGGTQYF. This sequence joins TRBV5-8 and TRBJ2-5; perhaps TRBD2 as D (6 bases). Trimming took off 4 bases at V and 7 bases at J, with 20 bases between the two ends. The germline CDR1 and CDR2 sequences are SGHTS and YDEGEE. The CDR3 has 15 residues.

The chain joins TRBV11-2 to TRBJ1-5; weak D call: TRBD1 (5 bases). V was cut by 0 bases and J by 5 bases, with 11 bases left in between. The CDR3 is made up of 15 amino acids. The germline V gene has CDR1 SGHAT and CDR2 FQNNGV. CDR3 nucleotide sequence: TGTGCCAGCAGCTTAGATTACGGGGGGGATCAGCCCCAGCATTTT. Translated, it gives CASSLDYGGDQPQHF.

The rearrangement joins TRBV4-3 to TRBJ2-5; 8 bases align to TRBD2. The J call may be wrong; the DNA end is better matched by TRBJ2-7. Germline V gene sequence: CDR1 LGHNA, CDR2 YSLEER. The CDR3 is made up of 15 amino acids. The CDR3 region is CASSQGTRGIYEQYF. The CDR3 DNA follows: TGCGCCAGCAGCCAGGGGACTAGGGGGATCTACGAGCAGTACTTC.

By sample fraction, this clone is medium-sized. The gene calls are TRBV28 and TRBJ2-1; TRBD1 might be the D (5 bases). The CDR3 loop spans 17 amino acids. Per the germline V gene, CDR1 is MDHEN and CDR2 is SYDVKM. V was clipped by 4 bases and J by 12 bases, with 28 bases between them. The CDR3 sequence: CASSSLGQYLSDPWQFF. The CDR3 nucleotides are TGTGCCAGCAGTTCCCTGGGGCAATACCTCTCGGATCCGTGGCAGTTCTTC.

J is TRBJ1-2 and V is TRBV6-5; a possible D gene is TRBD1 (6 bases). CDR3 length: 15 amino acids. Per the germline V gene, CDR1 is MNHEY and CDR2 is SVGAGI. Trimming removed 4 bases at V and 2 bases at J, with 14 bases between. CDR3 sequence reads: CASSSPRGSNYGYTF. CDR3 in DNA: TGTGCCAGCAGTTCACCGAGGGGGTCGAACTATGGCTACACCTTC.